This entry describes one TCR beta chain. The record has no base qualities; no much larger clone is one base away. The CDR3 covers 15 residues, taking in both the cysteine and the phenylalanine. The kept DNA is CDR3 alone, 45 bases in frame from the first base. In the germline V gene, CDR1 corresponds to SGHTA and CDR2 to FQGNSA. V loses 3 bases, J loses 1 base, and the germline ends lie 12 bases apart. Because TCR-alpha and TCR-beta chains were sequenced unpaired, no information on chain pairing was available. TCR libraries were generated with the immunoSEQ multiplex PCR assay, using TCR-beta and/or TCR-alpha/delta assays for each sample. The amplified TCR libraries were sequenced using the Illumina high-throughput platform. As for the original processing: Clustering and dimensionality reduction relied on pairwise TCRdist distances among GMM-specific receptors from T cells that were either sorted ex vivo or expanded in vitro. Sequence motifs defined by gene usage and CDR3 content were checked for enrichment by comparing tetramer-positive and tetramer-negative populations. The clones in this table, taken by TCRdb from immuneACCESS, are in-frame only. Not every clone is retained; where verified, under half of the shortfall comes from an unresolved V gene, and the cause of the rest is unknown. The V and J calls and clone size were taken over from that table, and D and trimming were inferred from the DNA. This sample is represented by approximately 59,000 clones; 88% of them were singletons. The ten largest clonotypes hold 21% of the sample.

The data are from a study of T cells in tuberculosis (dated by TCRdb to the late 2010s). For context, the study as a whole: The study combined CD1B tetramers and high-throughput TCR immunosequencing to characterize T cells specific for the mycobacterial lipid antigen glucose monomycolate (GMM).

What the study reported, not specific to this receptor: T cells that bind the CD1B-GMM tetramer with low affinity may have been missed by the stringent sort gate.

PBMC were thawed, rested overnight, stained with GMM-loaded CD1B tetramer, a Live/Dead dye and anti-CD3, and then sorted on a FACS Aria II. CD1B tetramers were loaded with C32 glucose monomycolate purified from Rhodococcus equi. Before cryopreservation, the PBMC used for tetramer sorting had been depleted of CD14-expressing monocytes for a separate study. Roughly 100,000 tetramer-negative cells were sorted from each donor and analyzed alongside the tetramer-positive cells. GMM-loaded CD1B tetramers were used to sort antigen-specific T cells from four healthy South African adults. Sequences were obtained from CD1b-GMM tetramer-negative cells sorted from PBMCs. The cell subset or site label here, explained by the study, means: T cells not binding CD1B-GMM tetramer, sorted from same donor. This TCR derives from an adult woman with latent tuberculosis. The chain couples TRBV7-2 to TRBJ1-1, with TRBD1 perhaps the D gene, on 5 matching bases. In nucleotide form, the sequence is TGTGCCAGCAGCTTTTACGGGGGTAAGAACACTGAAGCTTTCTTT. Its protein product is CASSFYGGKNTEAFF.